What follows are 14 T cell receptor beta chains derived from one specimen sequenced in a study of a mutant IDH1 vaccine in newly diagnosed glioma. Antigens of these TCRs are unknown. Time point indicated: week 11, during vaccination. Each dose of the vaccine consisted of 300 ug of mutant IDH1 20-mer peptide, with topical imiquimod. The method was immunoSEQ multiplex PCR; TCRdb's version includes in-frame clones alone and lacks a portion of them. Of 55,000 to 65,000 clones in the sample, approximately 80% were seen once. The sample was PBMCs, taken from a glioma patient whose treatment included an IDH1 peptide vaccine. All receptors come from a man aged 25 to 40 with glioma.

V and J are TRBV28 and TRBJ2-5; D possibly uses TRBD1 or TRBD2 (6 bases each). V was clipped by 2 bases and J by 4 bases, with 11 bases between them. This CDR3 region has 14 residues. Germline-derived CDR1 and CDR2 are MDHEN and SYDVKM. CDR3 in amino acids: CASSLGGLRETQYF. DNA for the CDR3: TGTGCCAGCAGTTTAGGGGGGCTGCGAGAGACCCAGTACTTC.

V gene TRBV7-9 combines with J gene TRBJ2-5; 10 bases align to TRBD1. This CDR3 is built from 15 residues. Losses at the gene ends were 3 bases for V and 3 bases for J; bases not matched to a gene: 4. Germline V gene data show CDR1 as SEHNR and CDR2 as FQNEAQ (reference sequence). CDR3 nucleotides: TGTGCCAGCAGCTTTTGGACAGGGGGTGAAGAGACCCAGTACTTC. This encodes CASSFWTGGEETQYF.

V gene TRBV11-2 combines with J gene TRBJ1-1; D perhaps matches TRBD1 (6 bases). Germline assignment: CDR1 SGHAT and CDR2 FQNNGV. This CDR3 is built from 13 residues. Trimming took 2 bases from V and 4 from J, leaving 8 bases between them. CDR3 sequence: CASSLSGVTEAFF. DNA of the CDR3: TGTGCCAGCAGCTTATCAGGGGTCACTGAAGCTTTCTTT.

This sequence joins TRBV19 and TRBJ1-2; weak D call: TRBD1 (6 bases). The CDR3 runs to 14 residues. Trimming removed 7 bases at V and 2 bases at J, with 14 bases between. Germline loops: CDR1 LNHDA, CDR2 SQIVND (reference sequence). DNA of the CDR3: TGTGCCAGTACCTTACAAAGGGGGAACTATGGCTACACCTTC. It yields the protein CASTLQRGNYGYTF.

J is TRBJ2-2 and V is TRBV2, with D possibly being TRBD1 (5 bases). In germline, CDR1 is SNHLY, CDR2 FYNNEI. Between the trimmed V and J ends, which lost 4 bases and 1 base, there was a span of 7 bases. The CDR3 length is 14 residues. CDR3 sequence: CASSVTGNTGELFF. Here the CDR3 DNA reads TGTGCCAGCAGTGTAACAGGGAACACCGGGGAGCTGTTTTTT. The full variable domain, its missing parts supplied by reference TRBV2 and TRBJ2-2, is EPEVTQTPSHQVTQMGQEVILRCVPISNHLYFYWYRQILGQKVEFLVSFYNNEISEKSEIFDDQFSVERPDGSNFTLKIRSTKLEDSAMYFCASSVTGNTGELFFGEGSRLTVL.

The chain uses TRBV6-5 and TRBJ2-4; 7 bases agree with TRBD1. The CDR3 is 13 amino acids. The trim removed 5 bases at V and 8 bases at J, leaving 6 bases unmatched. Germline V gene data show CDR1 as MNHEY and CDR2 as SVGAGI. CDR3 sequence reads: CASSPQGPDIQYF. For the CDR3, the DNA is TGTGCCAGCAGTCCACAGGGGCCGGACATTCAGTACTTC.

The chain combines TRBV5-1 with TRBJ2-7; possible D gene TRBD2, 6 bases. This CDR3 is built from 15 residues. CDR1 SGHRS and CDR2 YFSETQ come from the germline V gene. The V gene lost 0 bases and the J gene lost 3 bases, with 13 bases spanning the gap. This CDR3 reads CASSLGQGGGYEQYF. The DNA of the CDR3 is TGCGCCAGCAGCTTGGGTCAGGGAGGAGGCTACGAGCAGTACTTC.

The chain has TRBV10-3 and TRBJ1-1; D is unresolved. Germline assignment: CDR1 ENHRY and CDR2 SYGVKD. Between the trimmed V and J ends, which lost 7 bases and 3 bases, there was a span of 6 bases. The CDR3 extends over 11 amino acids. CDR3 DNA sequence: TGTGCCATCATGGGGTACACTGAAGCTTTCTTT. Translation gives CAIMGYTEAFF.

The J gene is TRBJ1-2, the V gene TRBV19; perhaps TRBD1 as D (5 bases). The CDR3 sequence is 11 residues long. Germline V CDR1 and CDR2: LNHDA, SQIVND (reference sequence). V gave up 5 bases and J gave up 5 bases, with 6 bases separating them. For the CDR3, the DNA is TGTGCCAGTAGTGACAGATATGGCTACACCTTC. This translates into CASSDRYGYTF.

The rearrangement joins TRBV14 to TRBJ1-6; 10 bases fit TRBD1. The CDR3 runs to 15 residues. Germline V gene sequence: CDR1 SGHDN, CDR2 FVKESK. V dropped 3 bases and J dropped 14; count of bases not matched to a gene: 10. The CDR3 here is CASSHRTGGWYSLHF. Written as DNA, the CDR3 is TGTGCCAGCAGCCACCGGACAGGGGGGTGGTATTCCCTCCACTTT.

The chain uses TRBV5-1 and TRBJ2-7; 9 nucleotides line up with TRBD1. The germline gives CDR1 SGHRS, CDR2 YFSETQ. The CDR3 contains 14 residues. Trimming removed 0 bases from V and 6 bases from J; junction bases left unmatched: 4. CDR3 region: CASSLVGTGREQYF. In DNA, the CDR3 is TGCGCCAGCAGCTTGGTGGGGACAGGGCGCGAGCAGTACTTC.

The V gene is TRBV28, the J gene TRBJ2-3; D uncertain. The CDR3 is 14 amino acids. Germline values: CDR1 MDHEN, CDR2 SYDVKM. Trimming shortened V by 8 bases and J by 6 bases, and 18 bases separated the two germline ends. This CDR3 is CASSLGYGWDTQYF. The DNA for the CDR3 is TGTGCCAGCTCATTGGGGTACGGCTGGGATACGCAGTATTTT.

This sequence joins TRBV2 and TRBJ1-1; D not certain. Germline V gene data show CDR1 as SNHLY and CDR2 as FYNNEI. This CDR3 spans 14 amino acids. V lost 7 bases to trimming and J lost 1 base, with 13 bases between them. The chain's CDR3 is CASIRALGNTEAFF. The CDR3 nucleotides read TGTGCCAGCATAAGGGCCCTGGGGAACACTGAAGCTTTCTTT.

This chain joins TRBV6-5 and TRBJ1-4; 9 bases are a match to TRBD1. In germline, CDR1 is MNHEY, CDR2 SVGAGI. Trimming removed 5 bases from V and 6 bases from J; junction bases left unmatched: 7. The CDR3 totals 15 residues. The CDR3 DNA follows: TGTGCCAGCAGTACCGGGACAGGGTCGGATGAAAAACTGTTTTTT. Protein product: CASSTGTGSDEKLFF.